A single sample gave rise to the 27 T cell receptor beta chains below, sequenced in a study of CD8 T cells in ankylosing spondylitis. From the 5' RACE reads, TCRdb called clonotypes with MiXCR, one entry per CDR3 protein. The sample includes approximately 520,000 distinct CDR3 sequences, about 5.7% seen only once; the top ten take approximately 3.5%. Antigens of these TCRs are unknown. General observations from the study: About 8 highly homologous variants made up a TCR beta motif, and this motif appeared characteristic of ankylosing spondylitis blood.

The source material was blood, either unsorted or a sorted T cell fraction (not recorded which). These receptors were obtained from a male donor with ankylosing spondylitis.

Ten or more counts support this clonotype. This sequence joins TRBV20-1 and TRBJ1-2; D gene unclear. V was pared by 3 bases and J by 0 bases, with 8 bases between. The CDR3 has 13 amino acids. Germline V gene data show CDR1 as DFQATT and CDR2 as SNEGSKA (reference sequence). CDR3 sequence reads: CSARPTANYGYTF. In nucleotides, the CDR3 is TGCAGTGCTAGGCCCACAGCTAACTATGGCTACACCTTC.

In its sample, this clonotype was seen a few times. This chain connects TRBV7-9 to TRBJ2-3; weak D call: TRBD1 (6 bases). Looked up from germline, CDR1 is SEHNR and CDR2 is FQNEAQ (reference sequence). This CDR3 spans 15 amino acids. V gave up 1 base and J gave up 4 bases, with 12 bases separating them. The CDR3 sequence: CASSLGWTVADTQYF. The CDR3, as DNA: TGTGCCAGCAGCTTAGGATGGACAGTAGCAGATACGCAGTATTTT.

This clonotype was recorded many times. V usage is TRBV11-1 and J usage is TRBJ2-5; D may correspond to TRBD1 or TRBD2 (5 bases each). Germline CDR1 SGHAT, CDR2 FQDESV (reference sequence). V shed 8 bases and J shed 2 bases, with 15 bases lying between them. This CDR3 is built from 14 residues. The CDR3 bases are TGTGCCAGCGCTTGGGGACCCCTTCAAGAGACCCAGTACTTC. Translating it yields CASAWGPLQETQYF.

This clonotype was recorded once. A read error may produce the germline difference seen at one junction end. The V and J genes are TRBV2 and TRBJ1-2; D is unclear. CDR1 and CDR2 from the germline V gene are SNHLY and FYNNEI. The CDR3 length is 11 residues. CDR3 residues: CAGSLDYGYTF. The CDR3 coding sequence is TGTGCCGGCAGTCTTGACTATGGCTACACCTTC.

Ten or more counts support this clonotype. The rearrangement joins TRBV27 to TRBJ1-1; D possibly corresponds to TRBD1 (6 bases). The germline gives CDR1 MNHEY, CDR2 SMNVEV (reference sequence). The CDR3 spans 13 residues. Trimming took 6 bases from V and 4 from J, leaving 12 bases between them. The CDR3 spells CASRGRGFTEAFF. The CDR3 DNA reads TGTGCCAGCAGAGGGAGGGGGTTCACTGAAGCTTTCTTT.

This clonotype was seen at least ten times. This sequence joins TRBV3-1 and TRBJ1-2; the match to TRBD1 covers 7 bases. The CDR3 has 15 residues. Trimming removed 4 bases from V and 4 bases from J; junction bases left unmatched: 9. Germline loops: CDR1 LGHDT, CDR2 YNNKEL (reference sequence). CDR3 DNA sequence: TGTGCCAGCAGCCCTCCTCCCGGGACAGCCTATGGCTACACCTTC. This gives the protein CASSPPPGTAYGYTF.

This clonotype was recorded many times. The genes are TRBV4-3 and TRBJ2-7; D ambiguous. V was cut by 1 base and J by 4 bases, with 11 bases left in between. Germline V gene sequence: CDR1 LGHNA, CDR2 YSLEER. The CDR3 has 14 residues. The CDR3 loop reads CASSQGSSHYEQYF. For the CDR3, the DNA is TGCGCCAGCAGCCAAGGATCCTCTCATTACGAGCAGTACTTC.

This clonotype was seen many times. The gene calls are TRBV5-5 and TRBJ2-3, with D hard to call. Per germline, CDR1 SGHKS and CDR2 YYEKEE (reference sequence). The CDR3 length is 14 residues. Trimming shortened V by 4 bases and J by 2 bases, and 11 bases separated the two germline ends. In DNA, the CDR3 is TGTGCCAGCAGCCTCCTCCCCTACACAGATACGCAGTATTTT. This sequence encodes CASSLLPYTDTQYF. The variable domain in full, completed from reference TRBV5-5 and TRBJ2-3, reads DAGVTQSPTHLIKTRGQQVTLRCSPISGHKSVSWYQQVLGQGPQFIFQYYEKEERGRGNFPDRFSARQFPNYSSELNVNALLLGDSALYLCASSLLPYTDTQYFGPGTRLTVL.

The chain is built from TRBV7-2 and TRBJ2-7; no clear D. The CDR3 has 15 amino acids. V gave up 8 bases and J gave up 1 base, with 18 bases separating them. Germline CDR1 is SGHTA and CDR2 is FQGNSA. CDR3 in amino acids: CASRTEGSRSYEQYF. As DNA, the CDR3 is TGTGCCAGCCGTACTGAAGGGTCTAGGTCCTACGAGCAGTACTTC.

This clonotype was found many times. The chain combines TRBV2 with TRBJ1-5; D perhaps matches TRBD1 (6 bases). Germline V gene data show CDR1 as SNHLY and CDR2 as FYNNEI. V was clipped by 6 bases and J by 7 bases, with 16 bases between them. The CDR3 contains 14 residues. CDR3 nucleotide sequence: TGTGCCAGCAGGAGACAGGCTCTGCGGCAGCCCCAGCATTTT. This codes for CASRRQALRQPQHF.

The sample holds many counts of this clonotype. The V and J genes are TRBV4-1 and TRBJ2-7; D is perhaps TRBD1 or TRBD2 (5 bases each). The length of the CDR3 is 16 residues. CDR1 is MGHRA, CDR2 YSYEKL, per germline. Trimming took 0 bases from V and 0 from J, leaving 12 bases between them. CDR3: CASSQDRAGSSYEQYF. DNA of the CDR3: TGCGCCAGCAGCCAAGATCGGGCAGGGAGCTCCTACGAGCAGTACTTC.

This clonotype was seen many times. The chain is built from TRBV29-1 and TRBJ2-6; no firm D call. From germline, CDR1 is SQVTM and CDR2 ANQGSEA. The CDR3 sequence is 14 residues long. Trimming pared 4 bases from V and 9 bases from J, leaving 16 bases between. The CDR3 DNA follows: TGCAGCGTTGTTGGCAGCCGGGTGAGCAACGTCCTGACTTTC. Encoded protein: CSVVGSRVSNVLTF.

This clonotype has only a few counts. The rearrangement uses TRBV19 and TRBJ2-3; weak D call: TRBD1 (6 bases). The CDR3 extends over 15 amino acids. Germline values: CDR1 LNHDA, CDR2 SQIVND (reference sequence). V dropped 8 bases and J dropped 4 bases, with 19 bases sitting between them. The chain's CDR3 is CASRTGPPGSDTQYF. The DNA for the CDR3 is TGTGCCAGTCGAACAGGGCCTCCTGGGTCAGATACGCAGTATTTT.

CDR3 sequence: CASSLKGTRYEQYF. DNA for the CDR3: TGTGCCAGCAGTTTAAAAGGGACCCGCTACGAGCAGTACTTC. J is TRBJ2-7 and V is TRBV28, with D possibly being TRBD1 or TRBD2 (5 bases each). The CDR3 loop spans 14 amino acids. From germline, CDR1 is MDHEN and CDR2 SYDVKM. V dropped 2 bases and J dropped 3 bases, with 11 bases sitting between them.

This clonotype has a count of ten or more. The gene calls are TRBV4-2 and TRBJ2-6, with no clear D. V was cut by 0 bases and J by 4 bases, with 7 bases left in between. The germline V gene encodes CDR1 LGHNA and CDR2 YNFKEQ. This CDR3 spans 15 amino acids. This CDR3 is CASSQDPLGANVLTF. In DNA, the CDR3 is TGTGCCAGCAGCCAAGACCCGTTGGGGGCCAACGTCCTGACTTTC.

This clonotype was counted ten times or more. The rearrangement uses TRBV20-1 and TRBJ2-2, with TRBD2 as a possible D gene (6 bases). This CDR3 spans 16 amino acids. Germline values: CDR1 DFQATT, CDR2 SNEGSKA (reference sequence). Trimming removed 3 bases from V and 3 bases from J, with 17 bases in between. The CDR3 DNA reads TGCAGTGCTAGGGGAGTCTTAGGAGGGGACACCGGGGAGCTGTTTTTT. Translating it yields CSARGVLGGDTGELFF.

The J gene is TRBJ2-3, the V gene TRBV4-3, with TRBD2 matching 8 bases. Germline V gene sequence: CDR1 LGHNA, CDR2 YSLEER. The CDR3 covers 15 residues. V lost 1 base and J lost 3; bases outside the gene matches: 3. DNA of the CDR3: TGCGCCAGCAGCCAAGGAACGGGGGGGACAGATACGCAGTATTTT. Translated: CASSQGTGGTDTQYF.

The chain has TRBV7-9 and TRBJ2-5; 7 bases fit TRBD2. The CDR3 spans 14 residues. CDR1 is SEHNR and CDR2 is FQNEAQ in the germline V gene (reference sequence). V lost 8 bases and J lost 2; bases outside the gene matches: 8. CDR3 region: CASEESGIQETQYF. CDR3 sequence (DNA): TGTGCCAGCGAGGAGAGCGGGATTCAAGAGACCCAGTACTTC.

This clonotype has a count of ten or more. The chain uses TRBV5-5 and TRBJ2-1, with a tentative D call TRBD2 (6 bases). The V end lost 0 bases, the J end lost 0 bases, and 10 bases lay between the germline ends. CDR1 and CDR2 from the germline V gene are SGHKS and YYEKEE (reference sequence). This CDR3 spans 16 amino acids. DNA of the CDR3: TGTGCCAGCAGCTTGGGGTCTAGCGTCTCCTACAATGAGCAGTTCTTC. Its protein is CASSLGSSVSYNEQFF.

This clonotype was detected ten times or more. V and J are TRBV20-1 and TRBJ1-5; 7 nucleotides align to TRBD1. With 3 bases clipped from V and 3 bases from J, the junction kept 14 bases outside the gene matches. CDR3 length equals 17 residues. The germline gives CDR1 DFQATT, CDR2 SNEGSKA (reference sequence). For the CDR3, the DNA is TGCAGTGCTAGTGAGGCCGTTGGGCAGGGGGTCAATCAGCCCCAGCATTTT. Encoded protein: CSASEAVGQGVNQPQHF.

In its sample, this clonotype was seen many times. This chain links TRBV27 with TRBJ2-5, with D possibly matching TRBD2 (5 bases). V gave up 2 bases and J gave up 3 bases, with 13 bases separating them. Germline CDR1 and CDR2: MNHEY and SMNVEV (reference sequence). The CDR3 covers 15 residues. CDR3 nucleotide sequence: TGTGCCAGCAGTTTACTGGGAGACTCCAAAGAGACCCAGTACTTC. The encoded protein is CASSLLGDSKETQYF.

This clonotype was recorded a few times. This chain connects TRBV7-6 to TRBJ2-7; D is uncertain. The CDR3 runs to 14 residues. The V and J ends lost 2 bases and 0 bases respectively, with 8 bases between them. Germline CDR1 reads SGHVS; CDR2 reads FNYEAQ. CDR3 DNA sequence: TGTGCCAGCAGCTTACGTGAGGACTCCTACGAGCAGTACTTC. Residues: CASSLREDSYEQYF.

This clonotype was counted at least ten times. Germline and junction disagree at one end, which may indicate a read error. The genes are TRBV5-1 and TRBJ2-7; 9 bases map to TRBD1. Germline V gene sequence: CDR1 SGHRS, CDR2 YFSETQ. This CDR3 has 14 residues. CDR3: CASSLGDRAYEQYF. The CDR3 nucleotides read TGTGCCAGCAGTTTAGGGGACAGGGCCTACGAGCAGTACTTC.

The sample holds many counts of this clonotype. The chain employs TRBV12-3 or TRBV12-4 and TRBJ1-4; D ambiguous. This CDR3 spans 14 amino acids. The V end was cut by 1 base, the J end by 7 bases, with 10 bases between. The CDR3 region is CASSLGGWGEKLFF. The CDR3 DNA follows: TGTGCCAGCAGTTTAGGCGGCTGGGGTGAAAAACTGTTTTTT.

This clonotype has ten or more counts. The J gene is TRBJ1-2, the V gene TRBV29-1; D is ambiguous. The germline V gene has CDR1 SQVTM and CDR2 ANQGSEA. V lost 8 bases, J lost 2 bases, and 9 bases lay in between. The CDR3 consists of 11 residues. The CDR3 loop is CSTAGNYGYTF. The CDR3 bases are TGCAGCACGGCGGGGAACTATGGCTACACCTTC.

This clonotype was seen a few times. CDR3 loop: CASSLTSGTGTDTQYF. CDR3 in DNA: TGTGCCAGCAGCCTGACTAGCGGGACAGGGACAGATACGCAGTATTTT. This chain connects TRBV7-6 to TRBJ2-3; 11 positions match TRBD2. The germline V gene has CDR1 SGHVS and CDR2 FNYEAQ. The CDR3 totals 16 residues. V gave up 5 bases and J gave up 3 bases; unmatched junction bases: 7.

This clonotype occurred many times. The chain combines TRBV5-6 with TRBJ1-2; D is ambiguous. The germline gives CDR1 SGHDT, CDR2 YYEEEE. This CDR3 is built from 14 residues. The germline V and J ends were trimmed by 2 bases and 2 bases, with 10 bases remaining between them. For the CDR3, the DNA is TGTGCCAGCAGCTTCGTGGCAGAGAACTATGGCTACACCTTC. This gives the protein CASSFVAENYGYTF. The full variable domain, completed using reference TRBV5-6 and TRBJ1-2, is DAGVTQSPTHLIKTRGQQVTLRCSPKSGHDTVSWYQQALGQGPQFIFQYYEEEERQRGNFPDRFSGHQFPNYSSELNVNALLLGDSALYLCASSFVAENYGYTFGSGTRLTVV.